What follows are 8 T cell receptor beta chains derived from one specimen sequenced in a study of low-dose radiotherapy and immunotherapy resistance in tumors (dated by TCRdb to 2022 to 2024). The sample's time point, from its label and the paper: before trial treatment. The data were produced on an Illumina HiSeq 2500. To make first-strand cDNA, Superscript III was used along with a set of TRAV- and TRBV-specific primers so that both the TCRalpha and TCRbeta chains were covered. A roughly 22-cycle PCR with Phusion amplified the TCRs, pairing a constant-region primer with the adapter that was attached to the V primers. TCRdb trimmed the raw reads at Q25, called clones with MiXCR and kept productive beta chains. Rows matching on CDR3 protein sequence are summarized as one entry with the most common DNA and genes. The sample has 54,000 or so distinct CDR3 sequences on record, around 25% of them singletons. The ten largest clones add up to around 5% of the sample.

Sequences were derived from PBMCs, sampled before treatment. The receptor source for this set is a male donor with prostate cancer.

The CDR3 is CASSYSSGGPNEQFF. CDR3 nucleotides: TGTGCCAGCAGTTACTCTAGCGGGGGGCCCAATGAGCAGTTCTTC. The V call is TRBV6-6, the J call TRBJ2-1; the match to TRBD2 covers 10 bases. V lost 0 bases, J lost 6 bases, and 2 bases stayed unmatched. This CDR3 is 15 amino acids long. Germline V gives CDR1 MNHNY, CDR2 SVGAGI (reference sequence).

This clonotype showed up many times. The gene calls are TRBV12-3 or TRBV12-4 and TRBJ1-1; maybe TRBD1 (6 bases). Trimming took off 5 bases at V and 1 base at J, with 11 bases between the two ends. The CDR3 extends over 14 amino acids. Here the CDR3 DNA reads TGTGCCAGCAGTCCGGGACACACGAACACTGAAGCTTTCTTT. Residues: CASSPGHTNTEAFF.

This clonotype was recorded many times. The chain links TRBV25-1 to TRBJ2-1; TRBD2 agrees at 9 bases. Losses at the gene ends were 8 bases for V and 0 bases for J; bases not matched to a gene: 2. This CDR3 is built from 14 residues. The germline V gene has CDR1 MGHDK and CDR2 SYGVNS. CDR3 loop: CASLSGSSYNEQFF. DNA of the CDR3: TGTGCCAGCCTTAGCGGGAGCTCCTACAATGAGCAGTTCTTC.

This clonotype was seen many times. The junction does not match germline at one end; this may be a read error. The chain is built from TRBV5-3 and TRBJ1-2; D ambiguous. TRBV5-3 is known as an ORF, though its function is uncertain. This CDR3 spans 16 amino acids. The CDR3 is CASSSGPGGYNYGYTF. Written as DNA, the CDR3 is TGTGCCAGCAGCTCCGGACCGGGAGGTTATAACTATGGCTACACCTTC.

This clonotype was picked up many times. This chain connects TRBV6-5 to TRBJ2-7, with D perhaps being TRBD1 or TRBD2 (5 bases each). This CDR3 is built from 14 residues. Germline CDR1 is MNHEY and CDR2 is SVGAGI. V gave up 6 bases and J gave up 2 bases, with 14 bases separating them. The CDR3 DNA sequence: TGTGCCAGCAGGAGCCTCGAGGGGACCTACGAGCAGTACTTC. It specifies CASRSLEGTYEQYF.

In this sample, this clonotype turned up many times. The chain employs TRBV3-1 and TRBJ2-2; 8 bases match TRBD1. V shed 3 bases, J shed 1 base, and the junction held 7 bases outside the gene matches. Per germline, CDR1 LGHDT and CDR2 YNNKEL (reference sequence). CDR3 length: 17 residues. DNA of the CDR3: TGTGCCAGCAGCCAGCATCCCGGGACAGGGAACACCGGGGAGCTGTTTTTT. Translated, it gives CASSQHPGTGNTGELFF.

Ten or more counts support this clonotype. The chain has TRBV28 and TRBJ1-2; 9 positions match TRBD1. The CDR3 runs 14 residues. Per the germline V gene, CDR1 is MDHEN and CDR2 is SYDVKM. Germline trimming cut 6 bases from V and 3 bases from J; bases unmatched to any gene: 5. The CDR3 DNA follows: TGTGCCAGCAGCCGAAGGACAGGGGACTATGGCTACACCTTC. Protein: CASSRRTGDYGYTF.

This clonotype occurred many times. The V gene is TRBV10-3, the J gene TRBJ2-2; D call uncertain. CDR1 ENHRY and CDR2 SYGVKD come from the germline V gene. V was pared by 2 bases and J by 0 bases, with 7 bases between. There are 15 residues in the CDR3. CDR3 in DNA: TGTGCCATCAGTGAGACGTCCGCGAACACCGGGGAGCTGTTTTTT. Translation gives CAISETSANTGELFF.